The source of this TCR beta chain is a study of early T cells in non-severe SARS-CoV-2 infection. Whole-study context: With bulk RNA from unsorted whole blood as input, sequencing yielded unpaired chains. Findings of the study overall: VDJdb-based matching was biased toward anti-spike CD8 responses and missed private and CD4 specificities.

This clonotype was counted a few times. Its antigen is currently unknown. Each single cDNA molecule received a unique molecular identifier. MiXCR was run by TCRdb on the 5' RACE reads, yielding one entry per CDR3 protein. There are some 81,000 distinct CDR3 sequences in the sample; less than 20% occur only once, and 2.9% lies in the top ten. CDR3 size: 13 residues. Germline CDR1 reads DFQATT; CDR2 reads SNEGSKA (reference sequence). The trim removed 4 bases at V and 5 bases at J, leaving 8 bases unmatched. Sequenced material: whole blood. The clonotype was recovered from an adult who was a healthcare worker with PCR-confirmed SARS-CoV-2 infection or an uninfected control (not recorded which). This chain connects TRBV20-1 to TRBJ2-7, with TRBD2 identical over 7 bases. This CDR3 reads CSAMAGASDEQYF. In DNA form, the CDR3 reads TGCAGTGCTATGGCGGGAGCAAGCGACGAGCAGTACTTC.